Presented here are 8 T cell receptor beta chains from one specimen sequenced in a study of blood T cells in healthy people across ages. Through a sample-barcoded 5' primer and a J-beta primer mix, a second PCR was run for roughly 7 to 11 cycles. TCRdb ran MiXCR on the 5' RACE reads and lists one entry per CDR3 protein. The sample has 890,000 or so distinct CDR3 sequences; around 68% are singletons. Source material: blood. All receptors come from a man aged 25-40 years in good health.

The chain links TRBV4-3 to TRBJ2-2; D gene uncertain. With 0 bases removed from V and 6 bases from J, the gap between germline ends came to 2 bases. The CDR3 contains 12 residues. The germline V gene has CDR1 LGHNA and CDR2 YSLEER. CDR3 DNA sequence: TGCGCCAGCAGCCAAGAGGCCGGGGAGCTGTTTTTT. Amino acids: CASSQEAGELFF.

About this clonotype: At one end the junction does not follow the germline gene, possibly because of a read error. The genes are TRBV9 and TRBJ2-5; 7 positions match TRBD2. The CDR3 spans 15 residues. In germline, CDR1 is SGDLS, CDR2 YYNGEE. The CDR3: CASSALGGFLEAQYF. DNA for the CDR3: TGTGCCAGCAGCGCCCTGGGGGGGTTCCTAGAGGCCCAGTACTTC.

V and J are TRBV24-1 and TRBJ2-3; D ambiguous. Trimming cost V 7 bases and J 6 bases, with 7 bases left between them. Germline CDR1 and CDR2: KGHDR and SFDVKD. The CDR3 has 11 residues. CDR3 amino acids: CATRFRDTQYF. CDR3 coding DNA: TGTGCCACCAGGTTCCGGGATACGCAGTATTTT.

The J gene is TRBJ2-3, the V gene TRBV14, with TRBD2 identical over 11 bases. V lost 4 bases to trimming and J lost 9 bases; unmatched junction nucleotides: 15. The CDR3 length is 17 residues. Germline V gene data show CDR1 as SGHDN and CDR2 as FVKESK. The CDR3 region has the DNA TGTGCCAGCAGCCCCCAGGGGATTCTCACTAGCGGGGGCACGCAGTATTTT. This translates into CASSPQGILTSGGTQYF. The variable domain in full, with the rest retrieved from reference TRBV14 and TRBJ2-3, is EAGVTQFPSHSVIEKGQTVTLRCDPISGHDNLYWYRRVMGKEIKFLLHFVKESKQDESGMPNNRFLAERTGGTYSTLKVQPAELEDSGVYFCASSPQGILTSGGTQYFGPGTRLTVL.

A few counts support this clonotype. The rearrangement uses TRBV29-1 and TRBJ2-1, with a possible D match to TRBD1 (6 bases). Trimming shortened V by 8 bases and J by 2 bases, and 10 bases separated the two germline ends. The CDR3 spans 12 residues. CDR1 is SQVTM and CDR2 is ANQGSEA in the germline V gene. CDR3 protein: CSTRGTYNEQFF. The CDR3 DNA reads TGCAGCACAAGGGGGACCTACAATGAGCAGTTCTTC.

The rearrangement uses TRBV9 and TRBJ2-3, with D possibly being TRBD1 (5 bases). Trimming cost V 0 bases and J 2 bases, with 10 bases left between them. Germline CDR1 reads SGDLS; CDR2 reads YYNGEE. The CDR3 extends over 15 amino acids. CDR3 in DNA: TGTGCCAGCAGCGTAGCAGGGATGCTCACAGATACGCAGTATTTT. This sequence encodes CASSVAGMLTDTQYF.

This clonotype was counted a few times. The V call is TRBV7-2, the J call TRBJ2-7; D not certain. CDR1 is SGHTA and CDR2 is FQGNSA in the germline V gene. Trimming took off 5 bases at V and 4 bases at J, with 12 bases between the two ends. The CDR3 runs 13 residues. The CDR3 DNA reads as TGTGCCAGCAGCGAGACTCTAGAGTACGAGCAGTACTTC. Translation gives CASSETLEYEQYF.

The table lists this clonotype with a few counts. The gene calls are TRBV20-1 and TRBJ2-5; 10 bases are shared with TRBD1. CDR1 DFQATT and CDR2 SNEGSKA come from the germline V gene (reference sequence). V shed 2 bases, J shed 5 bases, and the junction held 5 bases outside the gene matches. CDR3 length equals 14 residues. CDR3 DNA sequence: TGCAGTGCTAGACTGACAGGGGGCCGGGAGACCCAGTACTTC. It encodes CSARLTGGRETQYF.